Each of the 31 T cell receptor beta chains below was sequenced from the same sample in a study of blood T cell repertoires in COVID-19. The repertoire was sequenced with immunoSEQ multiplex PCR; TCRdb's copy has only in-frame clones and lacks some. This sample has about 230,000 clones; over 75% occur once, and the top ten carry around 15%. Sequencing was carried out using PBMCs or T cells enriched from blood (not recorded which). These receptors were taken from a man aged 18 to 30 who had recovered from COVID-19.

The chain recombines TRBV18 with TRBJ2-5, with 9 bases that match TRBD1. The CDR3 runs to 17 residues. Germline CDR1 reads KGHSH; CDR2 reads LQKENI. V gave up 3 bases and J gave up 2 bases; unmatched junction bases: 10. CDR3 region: CASSPRTGAYLQETQYF. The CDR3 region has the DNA TGTGCCAGCTCACCCAGGACAGGGGCGTACCTACAAGAGACCCAGTACTTC. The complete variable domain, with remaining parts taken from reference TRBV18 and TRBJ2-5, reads NAGVMQNPRHLVRRRGQEARLRCSPMKGHSHVYWYRQLPEEGLKFMVYLQKENIIDESGMPKERFSAEFPKEGPSILRIQQVVRGDSAAYFCASSPRTGAYLQETQYFGPGTRLLVL.

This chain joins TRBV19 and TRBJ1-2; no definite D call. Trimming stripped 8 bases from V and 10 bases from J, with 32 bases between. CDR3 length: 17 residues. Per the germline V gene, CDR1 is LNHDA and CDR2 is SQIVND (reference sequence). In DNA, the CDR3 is TGTGCCAGTCGAGGACGGGCGGGGTTAGGCGTAGCTATGGACTACACCTTC. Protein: CASRGRAGLGVAMDYTF.

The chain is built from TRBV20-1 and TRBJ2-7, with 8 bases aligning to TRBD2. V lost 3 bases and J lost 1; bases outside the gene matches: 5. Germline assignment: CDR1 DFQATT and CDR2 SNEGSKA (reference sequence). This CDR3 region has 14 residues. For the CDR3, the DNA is TGCAGTGCTAGTAGACTAGCGAATTCCTACGAGCAGTACTTC. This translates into CSASRLANSYEQYF.

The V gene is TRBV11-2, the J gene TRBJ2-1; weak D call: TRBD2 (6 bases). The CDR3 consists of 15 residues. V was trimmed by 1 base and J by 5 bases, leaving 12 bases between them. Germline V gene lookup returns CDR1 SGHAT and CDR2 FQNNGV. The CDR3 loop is CASSLARGGHNEQFF. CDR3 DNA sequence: TGTGCCAGCAGCTTAGCTAGGGGAGGACACAATGAGCAGTTCTTC.

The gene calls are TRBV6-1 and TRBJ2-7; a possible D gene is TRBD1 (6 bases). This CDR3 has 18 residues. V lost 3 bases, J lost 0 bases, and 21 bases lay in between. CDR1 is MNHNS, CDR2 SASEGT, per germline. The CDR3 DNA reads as TGTGCCAGCAGTGATCTAGGGGGATGGGCGGCCCGCTCCTACGAGCAGTACTTC. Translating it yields CASSDLGGWAARSYEQYF.

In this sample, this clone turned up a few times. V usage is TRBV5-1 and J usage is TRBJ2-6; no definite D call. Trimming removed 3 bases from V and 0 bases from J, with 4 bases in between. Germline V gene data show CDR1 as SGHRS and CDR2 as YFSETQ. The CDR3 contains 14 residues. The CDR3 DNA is TGCGCCAGCAGCTACAACTCTGGGGCCAACGTCCTGACTTTC. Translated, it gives CASSYNSGANVLTF.

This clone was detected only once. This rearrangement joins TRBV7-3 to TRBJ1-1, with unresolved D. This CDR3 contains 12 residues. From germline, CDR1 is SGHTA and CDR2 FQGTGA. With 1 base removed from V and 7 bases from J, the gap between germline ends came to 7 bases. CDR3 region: CASSLIPGEAFF. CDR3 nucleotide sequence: TGTGCCAGCAGCTTAATTCCCGGTGAAGCTTTCTTT.

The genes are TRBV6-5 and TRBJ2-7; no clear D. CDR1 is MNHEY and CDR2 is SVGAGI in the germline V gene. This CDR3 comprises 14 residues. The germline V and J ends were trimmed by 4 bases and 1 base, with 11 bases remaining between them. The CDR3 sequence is CASSLAGQSYEQYF. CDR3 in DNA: TGTGCCAGCAGTTTGGCAGGCCAATCCTACGAGCAGTACTTC.

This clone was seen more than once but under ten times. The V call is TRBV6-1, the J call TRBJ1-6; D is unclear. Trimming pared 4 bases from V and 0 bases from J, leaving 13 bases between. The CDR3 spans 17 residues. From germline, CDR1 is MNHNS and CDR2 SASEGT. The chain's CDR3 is CASSALGSSSYNSPLHF. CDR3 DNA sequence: TGTGCCAGCAGTGCCCTCGGGTCGAGCTCCTATAATTCACCCCTCCACTTT.

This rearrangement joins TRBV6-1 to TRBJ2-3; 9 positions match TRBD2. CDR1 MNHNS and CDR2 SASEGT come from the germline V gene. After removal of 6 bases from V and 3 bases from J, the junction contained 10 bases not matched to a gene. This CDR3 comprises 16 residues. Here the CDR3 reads CASSEPAGGPTDTQYF. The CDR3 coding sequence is TGTGCCAGCAGCGAACCCGCGGGGGGGCCGACAGATACGCAGTATTTT.

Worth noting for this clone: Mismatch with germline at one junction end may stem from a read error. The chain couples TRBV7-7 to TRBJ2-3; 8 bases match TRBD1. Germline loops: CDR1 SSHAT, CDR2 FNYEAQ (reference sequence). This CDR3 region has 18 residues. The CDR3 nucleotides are TGTGCTAGCAGCTTAGTCAGTTTCGTCACAGGGGGTGCAGATACGCAGTATTTT. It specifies CASSLVSFVTGGADTQYF.

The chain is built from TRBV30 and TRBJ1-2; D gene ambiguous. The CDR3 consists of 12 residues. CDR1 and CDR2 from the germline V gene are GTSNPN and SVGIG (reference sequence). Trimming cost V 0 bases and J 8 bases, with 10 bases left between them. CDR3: CAWSVTPSGYTF. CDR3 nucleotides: TGTGCCTGGAGTGTAACCCCTAGCGGCTACACCTTC.

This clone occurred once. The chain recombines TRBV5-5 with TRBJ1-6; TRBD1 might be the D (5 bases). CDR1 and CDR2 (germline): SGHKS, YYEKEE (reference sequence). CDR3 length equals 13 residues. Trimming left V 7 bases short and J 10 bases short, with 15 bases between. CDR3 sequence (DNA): TGTGCCAGCGCACCGGGGGGAGACTCACCCCTCCACTTT. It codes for CASAPGGDSPLHF.

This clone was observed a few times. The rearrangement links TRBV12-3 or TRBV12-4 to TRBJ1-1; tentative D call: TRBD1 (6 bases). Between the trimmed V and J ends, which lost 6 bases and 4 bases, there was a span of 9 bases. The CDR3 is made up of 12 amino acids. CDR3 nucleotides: TGTGCCAGCAGCCAAGGGGGCACTGAAGCTTTCTTT. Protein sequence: CASSQGGTEAFF.

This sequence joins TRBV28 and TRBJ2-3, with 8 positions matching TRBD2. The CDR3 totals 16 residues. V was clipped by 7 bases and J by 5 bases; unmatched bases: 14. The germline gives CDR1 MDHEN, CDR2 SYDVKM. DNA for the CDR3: TGTGCCAGCACCCCGGGGGGGGAGGGCCTGGAAGATACGCAGTATTTT. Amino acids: CASTPGGEGLEDTQYF. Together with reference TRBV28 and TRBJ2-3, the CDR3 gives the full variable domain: DVKVTQSSRYLVKRTGEKVFLECVQDMDHENMFWYRQDPGLGLRLIYFSYDVKMKEKGDIPEGYSVSREKKERFSLILESASTNQTSMYLCASTPGGEGLEDTQYFGPGTRLTVL.

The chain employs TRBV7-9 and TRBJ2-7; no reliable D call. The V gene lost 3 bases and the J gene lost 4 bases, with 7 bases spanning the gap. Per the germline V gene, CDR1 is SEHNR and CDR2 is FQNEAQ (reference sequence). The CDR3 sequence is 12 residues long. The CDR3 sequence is CASSFSTYEQYF. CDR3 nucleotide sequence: TGTGCCAGCAGCTTTTCGACTTACGAGCAGTACTTC.

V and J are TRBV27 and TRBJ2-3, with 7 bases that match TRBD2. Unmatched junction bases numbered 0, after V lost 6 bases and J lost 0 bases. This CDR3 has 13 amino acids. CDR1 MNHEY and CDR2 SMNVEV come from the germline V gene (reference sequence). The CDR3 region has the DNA TGTGCCAGCAGACTAGCGAGCACAGATACGCAGTATTTT. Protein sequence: CASRLASTDTQYF.

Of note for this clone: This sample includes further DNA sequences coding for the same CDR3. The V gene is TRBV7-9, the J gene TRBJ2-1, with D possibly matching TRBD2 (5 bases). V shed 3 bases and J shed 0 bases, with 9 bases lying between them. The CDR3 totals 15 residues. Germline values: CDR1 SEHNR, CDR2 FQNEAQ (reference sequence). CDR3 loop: CASSFSESSYNEQFF. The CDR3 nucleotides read TGTGCCAGCAGCTTTAGCGAGAGCTCCTACAATGAGCAGTTCTTC.

CDR3 nucleotides: TGTGCCAGCAGTTTATTGGGCAGAAGAGAGACCCAGTACTTC. Its translation: CASSLLGRRETQYF. The chain combines TRBV27 with TRBJ2-5; D is unclear. Germline CDR1 reads MNHEY; CDR2 reads SMNVEV (reference sequence). V lost 1 base and J lost 4, with 10 bases in between. The CDR3 length is 14 residues.

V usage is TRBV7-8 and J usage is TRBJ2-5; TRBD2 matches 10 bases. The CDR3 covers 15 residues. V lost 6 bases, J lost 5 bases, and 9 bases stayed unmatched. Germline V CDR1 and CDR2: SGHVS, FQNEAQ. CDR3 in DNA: TGTGCCAGCAGTTATGGGACTAGCGTCATTGAGACCCAGTACTTC. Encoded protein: CASSYGTSVIETQYF.

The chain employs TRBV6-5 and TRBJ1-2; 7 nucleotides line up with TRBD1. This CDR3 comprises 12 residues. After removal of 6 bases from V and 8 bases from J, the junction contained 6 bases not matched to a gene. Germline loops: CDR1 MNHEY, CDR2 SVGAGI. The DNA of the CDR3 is TGTGCCAGCAGGGAGGGGGCGCGGGGCTACACCTTC. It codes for CASREGARGYTF.

The CDR3 coding sequence is TGTGCCAGCGGGGAAAGCGGCAATCAGCCCCAGCATTTT. It encodes CASGESGNQPQHF. The chain links TRBV30 to TRBJ1-5, with D unresolved. The CDR3 is made up of 13 amino acids. V was clipped by 8 bases and J by 2 bases, with 13 bases between them. Germline V lookup: CDR1 GTSNPN, CDR2 SVGIG (reference sequence).

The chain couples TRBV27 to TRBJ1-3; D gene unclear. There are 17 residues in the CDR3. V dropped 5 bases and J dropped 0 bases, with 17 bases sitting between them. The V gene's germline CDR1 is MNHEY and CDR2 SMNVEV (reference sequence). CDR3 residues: CASSPSPGESSGNTIYF. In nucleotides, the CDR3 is TGTGCCAGCAGTCCATCACCCGGAGAGAGCTCTGGAAACACCATATATTTT.

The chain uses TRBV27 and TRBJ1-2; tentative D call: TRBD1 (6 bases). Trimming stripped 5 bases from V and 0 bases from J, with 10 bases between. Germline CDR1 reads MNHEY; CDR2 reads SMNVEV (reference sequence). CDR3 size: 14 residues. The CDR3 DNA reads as TGTGCCAGCAGTCGACAGGCCCCTAACTATGGCTACACCTTC. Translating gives CASSRQAPNYGYTF.

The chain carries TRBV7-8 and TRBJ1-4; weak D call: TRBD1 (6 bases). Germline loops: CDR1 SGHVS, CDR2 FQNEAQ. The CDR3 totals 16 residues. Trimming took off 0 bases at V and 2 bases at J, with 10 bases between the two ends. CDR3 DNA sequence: TGTGCCAGCAGCTTAGCCAGGGGCCGCACTAATGAAAAACTGTTTTTT. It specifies CASSLARGRTNEKLFF.

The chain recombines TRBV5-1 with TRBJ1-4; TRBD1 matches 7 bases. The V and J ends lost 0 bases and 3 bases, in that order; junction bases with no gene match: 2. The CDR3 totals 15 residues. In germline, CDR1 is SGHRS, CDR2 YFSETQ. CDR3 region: CASSLGQGSNEKLFF. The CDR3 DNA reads TGCGCCAGCAGCTTGGGACAGGGTTCTAATGAAAAACTGTTTTTT.

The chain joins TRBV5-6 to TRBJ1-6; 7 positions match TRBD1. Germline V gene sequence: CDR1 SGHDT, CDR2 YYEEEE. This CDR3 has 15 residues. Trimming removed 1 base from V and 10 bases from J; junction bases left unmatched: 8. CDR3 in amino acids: CASSLFHRGGSPLHF. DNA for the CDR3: TGTGCCAGCAGCTTGTTCCACAGGGGTGGATCACCCCTCCACTTT.

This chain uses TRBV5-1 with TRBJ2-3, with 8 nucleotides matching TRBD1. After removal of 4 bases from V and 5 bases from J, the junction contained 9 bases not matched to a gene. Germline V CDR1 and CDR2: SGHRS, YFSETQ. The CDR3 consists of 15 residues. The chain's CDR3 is CASSLRTGWEDTQYF. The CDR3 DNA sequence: TGCGCCAGCAGCCTGAGGACAGGGTGGGAAGATACGCAGTATTTT.

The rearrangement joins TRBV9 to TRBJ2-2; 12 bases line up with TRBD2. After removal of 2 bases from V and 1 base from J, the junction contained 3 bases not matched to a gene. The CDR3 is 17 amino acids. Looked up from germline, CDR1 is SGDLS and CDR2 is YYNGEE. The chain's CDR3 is CASSVSTSGGNTGELFF. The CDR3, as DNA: TGTGCCAGCAGCGTGTCGACTAGCGGGGGGAACACCGGGGAGCTGTTTTTT.

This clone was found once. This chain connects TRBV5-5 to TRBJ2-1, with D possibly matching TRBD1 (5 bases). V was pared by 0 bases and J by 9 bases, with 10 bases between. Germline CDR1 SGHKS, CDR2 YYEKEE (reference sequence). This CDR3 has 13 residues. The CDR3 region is CASSLEWGGEQFF. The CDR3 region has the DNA TGTGCCAGCAGCTTGGAATGGGGCGGTGAGCAGTTCTTC.

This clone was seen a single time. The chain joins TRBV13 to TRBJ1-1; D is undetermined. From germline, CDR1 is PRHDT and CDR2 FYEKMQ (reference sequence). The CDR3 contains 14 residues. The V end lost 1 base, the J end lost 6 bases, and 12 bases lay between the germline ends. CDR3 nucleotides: TGTGCCAGCAGCTTAGTAAACACCGGGTCTGAAGCTTTCTTT. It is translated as CASSLVNTGSEAFF.